This passage covers 17 T cell receptor beta chains from one sample sequenced in a study of T cell changes during pregnancy in multiple sclerosis. Libraries were prepared by immunoSEQ multiplex PCR; TCRdb keeps only in-frame clonotypes and omits some of them. The repertoire holds 58,000 or so clones, with around 85% as singletons. Sequenced here: CD4+ T cells from peripheral blood mononuclear cells, sampled in the third trimester of pregnancy. These receptors came from a female donor with multiple sclerosis, enrolled in a pregnancy study.

The rearrangement joins TRBV30 to TRBJ1-5, with TRBD1 matching over 7 bases. The CDR3 is 13 amino acids. J lost 5 bases, V lost 5 bases, and 6 bases had no gene match. Germline assignment: CDR1 GTSNPN and CDR2 SVGIG (reference sequence). The CDR3 DNA reads TGTGCCTGGGCCGGGACAGCCGATCAGCCCCAGCATTTT. It translates to CAWAGTADQPQHF.

The genes are TRBV11-2 and TRBJ1-1, with 7 positions matching TRBD1. The germline V gene encodes CDR1 SGHAT and CDR2 FQNNGV. The CDR3 loop spans 13 amino acids. The V gene end was trimmed by 5 bases and the J gene end by 10 bases; junction bases not matched to a gene: 10. The CDR3 region has the DNA TGTGCCAGCAGCCCAGGGGGGTTATATTCAGCTTTCTTT. This codes for CASSPGGLYSAFF. Full variable domain (outside the CDR3, taken from reference TRBV11-2 and TRBJ1-1): EAGVAQSPRYKIIEKRQSVAFWCNPISGHATLYWYQQILGQGPKLLIQFQNNGVVDDSQLPKDRFSAERLKGVDSTLKIQPAKLEDSAVYLCASSPGGLYSAFFGQGTRLTVV.

The rearrangement links TRBV5-1 to TRBJ1-4; tentatively, D is TRBD1 (5 bases). Germline V gene lookup returns CDR1 SGHRS and CDR2 YFSETQ. The CDR3 runs to 15 residues. V dropped 0 bases and J dropped 5 bases, with 11 bases sitting between them. The CDR3 DNA reads TGCGCCAGCAGCTTGGAAGGGGCGAGAAATGAAAAACTGTTTTTT. Amino acids: CASSLEGARNEKLFF. Full variable domain (outside the CDR3, taken from reference TRBV5-1 and TRBJ1-4): KAGVTQTPRYLIKTRGQQVTLSCSPISGHRSVSWYQQTPGQGLQFLFEYFSETQRNKGNFPGRFSGRQFSNSRSEMNVSTLELGDSALYLCASSLEGARNEKLFFGSGTQLSVL.

In its sample, this clone was seen a few times. The V and J genes are TRBV11-2 and TRBJ2-5; 9 bases line up with TRBD2. CDR3 length: 16 amino acids. Germline loops: CDR1 SGHAT, CDR2 FQNNGV. Unmatched junction bases numbered 9, after V lost 2 bases and J lost 5 bases. CDR3 region: CASSLHSSGNGETQYF. The CDR3 DNA is TGTGCCAGCAGCTTACACTCTAGCGGGAACGGGGAGACCCAGTACTTC.

The V call is TRBV7-9, the J call TRBJ2-3; 8 positions match TRBD2. V shed 4 bases and J 6 bases; nucleotides not matched to a gene: 0. Germline loops: CDR1 SEHNR, CDR2 FQNEAQ (reference sequence). This CDR3 region has 12 residues. CDR3 nucleotides: TGTGCCAGCAGCTCGGGGGGGGATACGCAGTATTTT. It yields the protein CASSSGGDTQYF.

The CDR3 loop reads CASSPDRDTGELFF. The CDR3 DNA reads TGTGCCAGCTCGCCCGACAGGGACACCGGGGAGCTGTTTTTT. The V call is TRBV18, the J call TRBJ2-2; 7 positions agree with TRBD1. The germline V gene has CDR1 KGHSH and CDR2 LQKENI. The CDR3 totals 14 residues. The V gene end was trimmed by 6 bases and the J gene end by 3 bases; junction bases not matched to a gene: 4.

The chain uses TRBV20-1 and TRBJ1-2; a possible D gene is TRBD1 (5 bases). The CDR3 runs 11 residues. Trimming left V 4 bases short and J 7 bases short, with 10 bases between. Germline V gene lookup returns CDR1 DFQATT and CDR2 SNEGSKA (reference sequence). The CDR3 sequence: CSATRDRGYTF. The CDR3 region has the DNA TGCAGTGCTACCAGGGATCGTGGCTACACCTTC.

The V call is TRBV27, the J call TRBJ2-2; D is perhaps TRBD1 (5 bases). CDR1 and CDR2 (germline): MNHEY, SMNVEV (reference sequence). CDR3 size: 14 residues. V dropped 11 bases and J dropped 1 base, with 14 bases sitting between them. In DNA, the CDR3 is TGTGCCGGCCGACAGCTAGGGAACACCGGGGAGCTGTTTTTT. This sequence encodes CAGRQLGNTGELFF.

A few counts support this clone. The genes are TRBV18 and TRBJ1-1; D is possibly TRBD1 (6 bases). The CDR3 contains 14 residues. The germline gives CDR1 KGHSH, CDR2 LQKENI. V was trimmed by 5 bases and J by 5 bases, leaving 15 bases between them. The CDR3 DNA reads TGTGCCAGCTCAGCACTCCTGGGGACAACTGAAGCTTTCTTT. Amino acid sequence: CASSALLGTTEAFF.

The chain combines TRBV4-2 with TRBJ2-5; TRBD2 aligns across 8 bases. The germline gives CDR1 LGHNA, CDR2 YNFKEQ. This CDR3 is 16 amino acids long. The J segment lost 5 bases and the V segment lost 0 bases, leaving 8 bases of the junction unmatched. In nucleotides, the CDR3 is TGTGCCAGCAGCCAAGAAGGGCGGGGGGTAGGGGAGACCCAGTACTTC. Translation gives CASSQEGRGVGETQYF.

The chain couples TRBV6-1 to TRBJ2-2; D may be TRBD2 (5 bases). The CDR3 runs 15 residues. CDR1 and CDR2 (germline): MNHNS, SASEGT. V lost 6 bases and J lost 5, with 16 bases in between. The CDR3 loop is CASRPDGVGTGELFF. The CDR3 coding sequence is TGTGCCAGCAGGCCCGACGGGGTCGGGACCGGGGAGCTGTTTTTT.

The V gene is TRBV12-5, the J gene TRBJ1-2; D unresolved. This CDR3 has 12 residues. The V gene's germline CDR1 is LGHNT and CDR2 FRNRAP. The germline V and J ends were trimmed by 1 base and 7 bases, with 7 bases remaining between them. The CDR3 loop reads CASGLGTGGYTF. CDR3 in DNA: TGTGCTAGTGGTTTGGGGACTGGTGGCTACACCTTC.

The chain couples TRBV7-9 to TRBJ1-2; tentatively, D is TRBD1 (5 bases). The V end lost 0 bases, the J end lost 3 bases, and 11 bases lay between the germline ends. Per germline, CDR1 SEHNR and CDR2 FQNEAQ (reference sequence). The CDR3 is 15 residues long. The CDR3 here is CASSLAGGVDYGYTF. Written as DNA, the CDR3 is TGTGCCAGCAGCTTAGCCGGAGGGGTGGACTATGGCTACACCTTC.

The chain joins TRBV11-2 to TRBJ2-2, with 7 nucleotides matching TRBD2. This CDR3 spans 17 amino acids. In germline, CDR1 is SGHAT, CDR2 FQNNGV. J gave up 3 bases and V 4 bases, and 11 bases lay outside the gene matches. CDR3 in amino acids: CASSSQGLLDHTGELFF. The CDR3 coding sequence is TGTGCCAGCAGCTCGCAGGGACTATTGGATCACACCGGGGAGCTGTTTTTT.

This clone was counted a single time. The chain combines TRBV5-1 with TRBJ1-1, with TRBD1 matching 8 bases. After removal of 4 bases from V and 1 base from J, the junction contained 6 bases not matched to a gene. Germline assignment: CDR1 SGHRS and CDR2 YFSETQ. CDR3 length: 15 residues. The DNA for the CDR3 is TGCGCCAGCAGCCCGAGGACAGGGTGGAACACTGAAGCTTTCTTT. It codes for CASSPRTGWNTEAFF. Full variable domain (rest looked up from reference TRBV5-1 and TRBJ1-1): KAGVTQTPRYLIKTRGQQVTLSCSPISGHRSVSWYQQTPGQGLQFLFEYFSETQRNKGNFPGRFSGRQFSNSRSEMNVSTLELGDSALYLCASSPRTGWNTEAFFGQGTRLTVV.

The CDR3 nucleotides are TGTGCCAGCAGCTGGGGACAGAACAATCAGCCCCAGCATTTT. Residues: CASSWGQNNQPQHF. The rearrangement joins TRBV5-6 to TRBJ1-5, with 7 nucleotides matching TRBD1. The CDR3 has 14 residues. J lost 3 bases, V lost 3 bases, and 3 bases had no gene match. Germline V gene sequence: CDR1 SGHDT, CDR2 YYEEEE.

The chain links TRBV7-9 to TRBJ2-4; 9 bases agree with TRBD1. The CDR3 is 15 residues long. The V gene end was trimmed by 7 bases and the J gene end by 9 bases; junction bases not matched to a gene: 13. CDR1 is SEHNR and CDR2 is FQNEAQ in the germline V gene (reference sequence). DNA for the CDR3: TGTGCCAGCACCATGACCGGGACAGGGTCTGTCATTCAGTACTTC. It yields the protein CASTMTGTGSVIQYF.